Listed here are 27 T cell receptor beta chains from one sample, sequenced in a study of blood T cells in healthy people across ages. Combining a sample-barcoded 5' primer with a J-beta primer mix, a second PCR ran for roughly 6 to 12 cycles. TCRdb redid the calling of the 5' RACE reads with MiXCR, one entry per CDR3 protein. The sample shows about 780,000 distinct CDR3 sequences, more than 35% of them seen only once. Sequencing was performed on blood. The receptor set was obtained from an elderly man in good health.

CDR3 in amino acids: CSASRDSDLVGYTF. The CDR3 DNA reads TGCAGTGCCTCTAGGGACAGCGACCTCGTAGGCTACACCTTC. This sequence joins TRBV20-1 and TRBJ1-2, with 7 nucleotides matching TRBD1. Unmatched junction bases numbered 15, after V lost 6 bases and J lost 8 bases. This CDR3 is built from 14 residues. The germline V gene encodes CDR1 DFQATT and CDR2 SNEGSKA (reference sequence).

The V and J genes are TRBV27 and TRBJ2-1; possible D gene TRBD1, 6 bases. This CDR3 has 15 residues. Between the trimmed V and J ends, which lost 6 bases and 5 bases, there was a span of 17 bases. Per germline, CDR1 MNHEY and CDR2 SMNVEV (reference sequence). CDR3 in amino acids: CASSSGHLENNEQFF. The DNA for the CDR3 is TGTGCCAGCAGCTCGGGACACCTGGAGAACAATGAGCAGTTCTTC.

The chain uses TRBV7-9 and TRBJ2-2, with D unresolved. V was trimmed by 1 base and J by 10 bases, leaving 7 bases between them. Germline-derived CDR1 and CDR2 are SEHNR and FQNEAQ (reference sequence). The CDR3 runs to 12 residues. DNA of the CDR3: TGTGCCAGCAGCTTAGACTCGCTGGAGCTGTTTTTT. Protein: CASSLDSLELFF.

This clonotype was seen many times. The V call is TRBV28, the J call TRBJ2-5, with 10 nucleotides matching TRBD2. Germline V gene data show CDR1 as MDHEN and CDR2 as SYDVKM. The CDR3 length is 16 residues. V was clipped by 4 bases and J by 0 bases; unmatched bases: 5. Here the CDR3 reads CASSSLLAGNQETQYF. In DNA, the CDR3 is TGTGCCAGCAGTTCCTTACTAGCGGGAAACCAAGAGACCCAGTACTTC.

This chain connects TRBV5-1 to TRBJ2-5, with 12 bases lining up with TRBD2. The CDR3 runs 16 residues. The germline V gene encodes CDR1 SGHRS and CDR2 YFSETQ. Trimming at V came to 4 bases and at J to 5 bases, leaving 9 bases not matched to a gene. CDR3 nucleotides: TGCGCCAGCAGCCTCAGCCTAGCGGGAGGGACGGAGACCCAGTACTTC. This translates into CASSLSLAGGTETQYF.

About this clonotype itself: At one boundary the junction diverges from the germline segment, which might be a read error. V and J are TRBV9 and TRBJ2-7; D may be TRBD1 (6 bases). CDR1 and CDR2 from the germline V gene are SGDLS and YYNGEE. The CDR3 has 15 residues. The CDR3 sequence: CAGSSGPSGAYEQYF. Written as DNA, the CDR3 is TGTGCCGGCAGCTCCGGACCCTCAGGGGCCTACGAGCAGTACTTC.

A note on this clonotype: Being one base from a much bigger clone, this may be a read error. V usage is TRBV28 and J usage is TRBJ2-4; D possibly uses TRBD1 or TRBD2 (5 bases each). Between the trimmed V and J ends, which lost 6 bases and 0 bases, there was a span of 12 bases. CDR3 length: 15 residues. The germline CDR1 and CDR2 sequences are MDHEN and SYDVKM. The CDR3 region has the DNA TGTGCCAGCAGCCCGTCAGGGACAGCCAAAAACATTCAGTACTTC. It encodes CASSPSGTAKNIQYF.

The chain recombines TRBV19 with TRBJ2-5, with a tentative D call TRBD1 (5 bases). Germline values: CDR1 LNHDA, CDR2 SQIVND (reference sequence). This CDR3 has 14 residues. V was clipped by 7 bases and J by 4 bases, with 16 bases between them. Written as DNA, the CDR3 is TGTGCCAGTAATCAGGGCAGAGTTGGAGAGACCCAGTACTTC. It specifies CASNQGRVGETQYF.

This clonotype was detected many times. The rearrangement uses TRBV4-1 and TRBJ2-3; 10 bases align to TRBD1. After removal of 2 bases from V and 1 base from J, the junction contained 6 bases not matched to a gene. The CDR3 sequence is 17 residues long. In germline, CDR1 is MGHRA, CDR2 YSYEKL. CDR3 loop: CASSQLAGTGGTDTQYF. The DNA for the CDR3 is TGCGCCAGCAGCCAACTAGCCGGGACAGGGGGCACAGATACGCAGTATTTT.

V is TRBV9 and J is TRBJ1-3; D is unclear. The CDR3 is 13 amino acids. Between the trimmed V and J ends, which lost 4 bases and 1 base, there was a span of 6 bases. The germline CDR1 and CDR2 sequences are SGDLS and YYNGEE. CDR3 sequence: CASSPPSGNTIYF. CDR3 coding DNA: TGTGCCAGCAGCCCCCCTTCTGGAAACACCATATATTTT.

This clonotype appeared a few times. The chain links TRBV6-2 or TRBV6-3 to TRBJ2-7, with TRBD2 identical over 8 bases. This CDR3 spans 14 amino acids. In germline, CDR1 is MNHEY, CDR2 SVGEGT. V gave up 6 bases and J gave up 0 bases; unmatched junction bases: 4. This chain's CDR3 is CASRTSGNSYEQYF. CDR3 sequence (DNA): TGTGCCAGCAGAACTAGCGGTAACTCCTACGAGCAGTACTTC.

V usage is TRBV5-1 and J usage is TRBJ2-7, with 13 bases lining up with TRBD2. Trimming removed 2 bases from V and 6 bases from J; junction bases left unmatched: 5. CDR3 length: 15 amino acids. CDR1 is SGHRS, CDR2 YFSETQ, per germline. The CDR3 region is CASSLPGTSGTEQYF. CDR3 coding DNA: TGCGCCAGCAGCTTACCCGGGACTAGCGGGACCGAGCAGTACTTC.

In DNA, the CDR3 is TGTGCCATCAGTGAGTCTGGGGCTAGCACAGATACGCAGTATTTT. Its protein is CAISESGASTDTQYF. The chain recombines TRBV10-3 with TRBJ2-3; D might be TRBD1 (5 bases). Trimming removed 0 bases at V and 0 bases at J, with 7 bases between. Germline assignment: CDR1 ENHRY and CDR2 SYGVKD. The CDR3 sequence is 15 residues long.

This clonotype was seen at least ten times. V is TRBV29-1 and J is TRBJ2-7; TRBD1 agrees at 7 bases. Germline V lookup: CDR1 SQVTM, CDR2 ANQGSEA. This CDR3 is 14 amino acids long. V was clipped by 5 bases and J by 2 bases; unmatched bases: 9. The chain's CDR3 is CSVLIDRATYEQYF. As DNA, the CDR3 is TGCAGCGTTTTAATCGACAGGGCAACCTACGAGCAGTACTTC.

In regard to this clonotype: A junction boundary mismatches the germline segment, possibly from a read error. V usage is TRBV7-2 and J usage is TRBJ2-3; no reliable D call. Germline-derived CDR1 and CDR2 are SGHTA and FQGNSA. There are 14 residues in the CDR3. The CDR3 DNA sequence: TGTGCCTGCAGCTTGGACGGACGCACAGATACGCAGTATTTT. As protein: CACSLDGRTDTQYF. Drawing the rest from reference TRBV7-2 and TRBJ2-3, the complete variable domain is GAGVSQSPSNKVTEKGKDVELRCDPISGHTALYWYRQSLGQGLEFLIYFQGNSAPDKSGLPSDRFSAERTGGSVSTLTIQRTQQEDSAVYLCACSLDGRTDTQYFGPGTRLTVL.

On this clonotype: With a much larger clone just one base away, this may be a read error. The V gene is TRBV9, the J gene TRBJ2-4; no firm D call. The J call is doubtful: the DNA matches TRBJ2-7 better. Germline V CDR1 and CDR2: SGDLS, YYNGEE. The CDR3 is 16 residues long. The CDR3 bases are TGTGCCAGCAGCTCGCAGACATCTTCCCCCACCTACGAGCAGTACTTC. Residues: CASSSQTSSPTYEQYF.

The V call is TRBV5-6, the J call TRBJ2-1; 8 positions agree with TRBD1. Germline CDR1 is SGHDT and CDR2 is YYEEEE. The CDR3 is 16 residues long. V dropped 4 bases and J dropped 6; count of bases not matched to a gene: 12. The CDR3 region is CASSASGTGSPNEQFF. The CDR3 DNA reads TGTGCCAGCAGCGCATCCGGGACAGGATCCCCCAATGAGCAGTTCTTC.

The rearrangement uses TRBV29-1 and TRBJ2-5; D unclear. Trimming took 8 bases from V and 2 from J, leaving 12 bases between them. CDR1 SQVTM and CDR2 ANQGSEA come from the germline V gene. The CDR3 sequence is 12 residues long. This CDR3 reads CSSAPSQETQYF. CDR3 DNA: TGCAGCTCAGCGCCTTCACAAGAGACCCAGTACTTC. Using reference TRBV29-1 and TRBJ2-5 for the parts outside the CDR3, the full variable domain is SAVISQKPSRDICQRGTSLTIQCQVDSQVTMMFWYRQQPGQSLTLIATANQGSEATYESGFVIDKFPISRPNLTFSTLTVSNMSPEDSSIYLCSSAPSQETQYFGPGTRLLVL.

CDR3 coding DNA: TGTGCCAGCTCACCTACTAGGGAAGAGACCCAGTACTTC. Translating gives CASSPTREETQYF. The V gene is TRBV18, the J gene TRBJ2-5; the D gene is possibly TRBD2 (5 bases). The V gene's germline CDR1 is KGHSH and CDR2 LQKENI. This CDR3 region has 13 residues. V lost 3 bases, J lost 3 bases, and 8 bases lay in between.

The genes are TRBV11-2 and TRBJ2-1, with D hard to call. Trimming removed 3 bases from V and 2 bases from J, with 5 bases in between. Germline loops: CDR1 SGHAT, CDR2 FQNNGV. The CDR3 is 13 residues long. Here the CDR3 DNA reads TGTGCCAGCAGCTTGCAGCCCTACAATGAGCAGTTCTTC. It yields the protein CASSLQPYNEQFF. The full variable domain, its missing parts supplied by reference TRBV11-2 and TRBJ2-1, is EAGVAQSPRYKIIEKRQSVAFWCNPISGHATLYWYQQILGQGPKLLIQFQNNGVVDDSQLPKDRFSAERLKGVDSTLKIQPAKLEDSAVYLCASSLQPYNEQFFGPGTRLTVL.

This clonotype was observed a handful of times. The V and J genes are TRBV7-9 and TRBJ1-4, with 9 bases that match TRBD1. V shed 5 bases, J shed 8 bases, and the junction held 6 bases outside the gene matches. In germline, CDR1 is SEHNR, CDR2 FQNEAQ (reference sequence). The CDR3 loop spans 14 amino acids. DNA of the CDR3: TGTGCCAGCAGCCCGGACAGGGGTGGCGAAAAACTGTTTTTT. Protein product: CASSPDRGGEKLFF.

The chain joins TRBV4-2 to TRBJ1-1; D gene unclear. The CDR3 length is 14 residues. The V end was cut by 1 base, the J end by 3 bases, with 9 bases between. Germline assignment: CDR1 LGHNA and CDR2 YNFKEQ. CDR3 nucleotides: TGTGCCAGCAGCCAAGCTGGGAGGGACACTGAAGCTTTCTTT. Translating it yields CASSQAGRDTEAFF.

This clonotype was detected only a few times. V usage is TRBV20-1 and J usage is TRBJ2-5, with 12 bases matching TRBD2. The V gene's germline CDR1 is DFQATT and CDR2 SNEGSKA (reference sequence). V dropped 6 bases and J dropped 5; count of bases not matched to a gene: 10. CDR3 length: 15 residues. The CDR3 DNA reads TGCAGTGCGCGGATCTCCGGGACTAGCGGGGAGACCCAGTACTTC. It yields the protein CSARISGTSGETQYF.

There are a few counts of this clonotype. The chain carries TRBV29-1 and TRBJ2-1; D is uncertain. The CDR3 runs 15 residues. Trimming took off 1 base at V and 0 bases at J, with 10 bases between the two ends. Per the germline V gene, CDR1 is SQVTM and CDR2 is ANQGSEA. For the CDR3, the DNA is TGCAGCGTTGAAGCATACCCGAGCTCCTACAATGAGCAGTTCTTC. This encodes CSVEAYPSSYNEQFF.

This clonotype was detected a few times. The J gene is TRBJ2-7, the V gene TRBV9; D may be TRBD1 (6 bases). This CDR3 is built from 15 residues. Between the trimmed V and J ends, which lost 4 bases and 0 bases, there was a span of 14 bases. The germline V gene encodes CDR1 SGDLS and CDR2 YYNGEE. CDR3: CASSPRGGSSYEQYF. CDR3 DNA sequence: TGTGCCAGCAGCCCAAGAGGGGGAAGCTCCTACGAGCAGTACTTC.

This sequence joins TRBV4-3 and TRBJ2-3; TRBD1 aligns across 7 bases. CDR1 LGHNA and CDR2 YSLEER come from the germline V gene. The trim removed 0 bases at V and 5 bases at J, leaving 8 bases unmatched. This CDR3 spans 16 amino acids. The CDR3 DNA follows: TGCGCCAGCAGCCAAGATGAGGGGGCGCATAAAGATACGCAGTATTTT. Translated, it gives CASSQDEGAHKDTQYF.

The chain is built from TRBV7-9 and TRBJ2-1; no clear D. Looked up from germline, CDR1 is SEHNR and CDR2 is FQNEAQ (reference sequence). CDR3 size: 16 residues. V was shortened by 5 bases and J by 0 bases, with 14 bases between the two germline ends. The CDR3 sequence: CASSRTAFSSYNEQFF. In DNA, the CDR3 is TGTGCCAGCAGCCGGACCGCTTTCAGCTCCTACAATGAGCAGTTCTTC. Together with reference TRBV7-9 and TRBJ2-1, the CDR3 gives the full variable domain: DTGVSQNPRHKITKRGQNVTFRCDPISEHNRLYWYRQTLGQGPEFLTYFQNEAQLEKSRLLSDRFSAERPKGSFSTLEIQRTEQGDSAMYLCASSRTAFSSYNEQFFGPGTRLTVL.